The 13 T cell receptor beta chains reported below all come from one sample, sequenced in a study of blood T cell repertoires in COVID-19. Data came from immunoSEQ multiplex PCR; TCRdb stores just in-frame clones and leaves some out. The sample has some 90,000 clones; around nine tenths are singletons. Sequencing was done on a sample of peripheral blood. The receptors derive from a woman between 55 and 75 years old with COVID-19, enrolled during active disease.

The rearrangement joins TRBV6-6 to TRBJ2-7, with 7 bases identical to TRBD1. The CDR3 is 15 residues long. J gave up 4 bases and V 6 bases, and 12 bases lay outside the gene matches. The V gene's germline CDR1 is MNHNY and CDR2 SVGAGI (reference sequence). CDR3 residues: CASRDTTGQLYEQYF. CDR3 coding DNA: TGTGCCAGCAGGGACACGACAGGGCAGTTGTACGAGCAGTACTTC.

The chain is built from TRBV2 and TRBJ1-4; perhaps TRBD1 as D (6 bases). Germline CDR1 SNHLY, CDR2 FYNNEI. The CDR3 extends over 15 amino acids. Trimming removed 7 bases at V and 5 bases at J, with 17 bases between. CDR3 sequence (DNA): TGTGCCAGCAATGGGGACACCGAATGGAATGAAAAACTGTTTTTT. It yields the protein CASNGDTEWNEKLFF.

This chain uses TRBV12-3 or TRBV12-4 with TRBJ2-6; 7 bases are a match to TRBD2. The V segment lost 10 bases and the J segment 2 bases; nucleotides outside the gene matches: 2. This CDR3 has 13 residues. The CDR3 loop reads CATRGAGANVLTF. The CDR3 region has the DNA TGTGCCACCCGGGGGGCTGGGGCCAACGTCCTGACTTTC.

The V gene is TRBV5-5, the J gene TRBJ1-2, with a tentative D call TRBD1 (6 bases). Germline assignment: CDR1 SGHKS and CDR2 YYEKEE (reference sequence). Between the trimmed V and J ends, which lost 4 bases and 4 bases, there was a span of 14 bases. This CDR3 contains 14 residues. The CDR3 coding sequence is TGTGCCAGCAGCCTGGCGCAGGGGACCTATGGCTACACCTTC. Translated: CASSLAQGTYGYTF.

This rearrangement joins TRBV5-6 to TRBJ2-7; 7 nucleotides align to TRBD1. This CDR3 is 16 amino acids long. Per germline, CDR1 SGHDT and CDR2 YYEEEE. The V gene end was trimmed by 4 bases and the J gene end by 0 bases; junction bases not matched to a gene: 10. The CDR3 sequence: CASSPPRDRDSYEQYF. CDR3 sequence (DNA): TGTGCCAGCAGCCCCCCCCGGGACAGAGACTCCTACGAGCAGTACTTC. Full variable domain (rest looked up from reference TRBV5-6 and TRBJ2-7): DAGVTQSPTHLIKTRGQQVTLRCSPKSGHDTVSWYQQALGQGPQFIFQYYEEEERQRGNFPDRFSGHQFPNYSSELNVNALLLGDSALYLCASSPPRDRDSYEQYFGPGTRLTVT.

The chain couples TRBV11-2 to TRBJ2-7; 10 bases fit TRBD1. The CDR3 has 14 residues. The germline V gene encodes CDR1 SGHAT and CDR2 FQNNGV. Trimming at V came to 3 bases and at J to 3 bases, leaving 2 bases not matched to a gene. CDR3 sequence: CASSLRTGGYEQYF. The CDR3 DNA reads TGTGCCAGCAGCTTGCGGACAGGGGGCTACGAGCAGTACTTC.

The CDR3 DNA follows: TGTGCCAGCAGCTTGGGGCCTGCAACTAATGAAAAACTGTTTTTT. Translated: CASSLGPATNEKLFF. The gene calls are TRBV5-5 and TRBJ1-4; D is unresolved. The CDR3 is made up of 15 amino acids. V was clipped by 0 bases and J by 0 bases, with 6 bases between them. Looked up from germline, CDR1 is SGHKS and CDR2 is YYEKEE (reference sequence).

The chain couples TRBV5-1 to TRBJ2-3; 7 positions agree with TRBD2. This CDR3 contains 15 residues. Germline-derived CDR1 and CDR2 are SGHRS and YFSETQ. V gave up 4 bases and J gave up 5 bases; unmatched junction bases: 10. In nucleotides, the CDR3 is TGCGCCAGCAGCCCCCGGGGGGACTCCAGAGATACGCAGTATTTT. This translates into CASSPRGDSRDTQYF.

This clone occurred a few times. The chain carries TRBV10-3 and TRBJ2-5, with 7 nucleotides matching TRBD1. The germline gives CDR1 ENHRY, CDR2 SYGVKD. The CDR3 covers 14 residues. The J segment lost 4 bases and the V segment lost 3 bases, leaving 5 bases of the junction unmatched. This CDR3 reads CAISDEGGIETQYF. Written as DNA, the CDR3 is TGTGCCATCAGTGATGAAGGGGGCATAGAGACCCAGTACTTC.

J is TRBJ2-7 and V is TRBV5-6, with a tentative D call TRBD1 (5 bases). This CDR3 comprises 13 residues. V lost 4 bases and J lost 3, with 11 bases in between. Germline V gene sequence: CDR1 SGHDT, CDR2 YYEEEE. The CDR3 region has the DNA TGTGCCAGCAGCGCCGGACATAGCTACGAGCAGTACTTC. Amino acid sequence: CASSAGHSYEQYF.

About this clone: An end of the junction differs from the germline gene, which may be a read error. The J gene is TRBJ2-7, the V gene TRBV7-8; 7 bases fit TRBD2. CDR1 and CDR2 (germline): SGHVS, FQNEAQ. The CDR3 runs 11 residues. The CDR3 region is CASSRGEGWNF. In nucleotides, the CDR3 is TGTGCCAGCAGCCGAGGGGAGGGCTGGAACTTC.

The CDR3 region is CAWKGRDTQYF. CDR3 bases: TGTGCCTGGAAGGGGCGAGATACGCAGTATTTT. This chain uses TRBV30 with TRBJ2-3; TRBD1 might be the D (5 bases). The CDR3 contains 11 residues. Germline CDR1 GTSNPN, CDR2 SVGIG (reference sequence). V was cut by 4 bases and J by 5 bases, with 7 bases left in between. Together with reference TRBV30 and TRBJ2-3, the CDR3 gives the full variable domain: SQTIHQWPATLVQPVGSPLSLECTVEGTSNPNLYWYRQAAGRGLQLLFYSVGIGQISSEVPQNLSASRPQDRQFILSSKKLLLSDSGFYLCAWKGRDTQYFGPGTRLTVL.

This chain joins TRBV3-1 (or the pseudogene TRBV3-2) and TRBJ2-1, with 7 bases identical to TRBD2. This CDR3 is built from 15 residues. Germline trimming cut 2 bases from V and 5 bases from J; bases unmatched to any gene: 6. Per germline, CDR1 LGHDT and CDR2 YNNKEL (reference sequence). CDR3 amino acids: CASSQPGLTHNEQFF. The CDR3 region has the DNA TGTGCCAGCAGCCAACCGGGACTAACACACAATGAGCAGTTCTTC.